This is a list of T cell receptor beta chains from one sample in a study of cytomegalovirus exposure and HLA in healthy donors. The assay was immunoSEQ multiplex PCR, and TCRdb's table has in-frame clones only and misses some. This table holds tens of thousands of clones, approximately 69% found once. Sequenced material: PBMCs. The receptors shown here come from a boy under 18 in good health and CMV-seropositive. Both conserved end residues are part of each CDR3. D genes are given only for firm matches. Clone size is stated in some rows and not others, as once, few, many or a class when expanded.

J: TRBJ1-1; size: NA; V: TRBV7-2; D: NA; CDR3: CASSLDRSNTEAFF; DNA: TGTGCCAGCAGCTTAGACAGGAGCAACACTGAAGCTTTCTTT
J: TRBJ1-1; size: NA; V: TRBV5-1; D: NA; CDR3: CASSLQDTEAFF; DNA: TGCGCCAGCAGCCTCCAGGACACTGAAGCTTTCTTT
J: TRBJ2-6; size: few; V: TRBV4-2; D: NA; CDR3: CASSQEYRGAGANVLTF; DNA: TGTGCCAGCAGCCAAGAATATCGCGGGGCTGGGGCCAACGTCCTGACTTTC
J: TRBJ1-2; size: once; V: TRBV28; D: NA; CDR3: CASSQNYGYTF; DNA: TGTGCCAGCAGTCAGAACTATGGCTACACCTTC
J: TRBJ1-4; size: once; V: TRBV5-1; D: NA; CDR3: CASSLDAGEKLFF; DNA: TGCGCCAGCAGCTTGGATGCTGGCGAAAAACTGTTTTTT
J: TRBJ2-7; size: NA; V: TRBV2; D: TRBD1; CDR3: CASRYPGTGIYEQYF; DNA: TGTGCCAGCAGGTACCCCGGGACAGGGATCTACGAGCAGTACTTC
J: TRBJ1-5; size: NA; V: TRBV2; D: TRBD1; CDR3: CASSEGQGAMNQPQHF; DNA: TGTGCCAGCAGTGAAGGACAGGGGGCAATGAATCAGCCCCAGCATTTT
J: TRBJ1-5; size: few; V: TRBV6-1; D: NA; CDR3: CASREHRRGGNQPQNF; DNA: TGTGCCAGCAGGGAACATAGGAGGGGCGGGAATCAGCCCCAGAATTTT
J: TRBJ1-5; size: few; V: TRBV28; D: NA; CDR3: CASSLPGGSNQPQHF; DNA: TGTGCCAGCAGTCTCCCGGGGGGTAGCAATCAGCCCCAGCATTTT
J: TRBJ1-3; size: once; V: TRBV5-1; D: TRBD1; CDR3: CASSRDRAILLSGNTIYF; DNA: TGCGCCAGCAGCAGAGACAGGGCGATCCTGCTCTCTGGAAACACCATATATTTT
J: TRBJ1-1; size: NA; V: TRBV5-4; D: NA; CDR3: CASSLDGGHMNTEAFF; DNA: TGTGCCAGCAGCTTGGACGGGGGGCATATGAACACTGAAGCTTTCTTT
J: TRBJ1-5; size: NA; V: TRBV6-5; D: TRBD1; CDR3: CASSARQGQGQPQHF; DNA: TGTGCCAGCAGTGCCAGACAGGGGCAAGGTCAGCCCCAGCATTTT
J: TRBJ1-5; size: NA; V: TRBV6-4; D: TRBD1; CDR3: CASRTGTGEGQPQHF; DNA: TGTGCCAGCAGGACCGGTACAGGGGAAGGACAGCCCCAGCATTTT
J: TRBJ2-7; size: NA; V: TRBV27; D: NA; CDR3: CASSRPGLNEQYF; DNA: TGTGCCAGCAGTCGACCCGGACTGAATGAGCAGTACTTC
J: TRBJ2-3; size: NA; V: TRBV19; D: TRBD1; CDR3: CASSMGQGSDTQYF; DNA: TGTGCCAGTAGTATGGGACAGGGGTCAGATACGCAGTATTTT
J: TRBJ1-1; size: NA; V: TRBV6-6; D: TRBD1; CDR3: CASSPGGRTEAFF; DNA: TGTGCCAGCAGCCCAGGGGGTCGGACTGAAGCTTTCTTT
J: TRBJ2-3; size: once; V: TRBV5-4; D: NA; CDR3: CAGGLRGADTQYF; DNA: TGTGCCGGGGGGTTGCGGGGTGCAGATACGCAGTATTTT
J: TRBJ2-7; size: few; V: TRBV13; D: TRBD2; CDR3: CASSSGTRGGEQYF; DNA: TGTGCCAGCAGCTCGGGGACTAGGGGAGGCGAGCAGTACTTC
J: TRBJ1-1; size: medium-sized; V: TRBV19; D: NA; CDR3: CASSIEQSVAFF; DNA: TGTGCCAGTAGTATAGAACAATCTGTAGCTTTCTTT
J: TRBJ2-3; size: NA; V: TRBV7-9; D: NA; CDR3: CASDQGDTQYF; DNA: TGTGCCAGCGACCAGGGAGATACGCAGTATTTT
J: TRBJ2-5; size: NA; V: TRBV29-1; D: TRBD2; CDR3: CSATSGRGETQYF; DNA: TGCAGCGCCACTAGCGGGAGAGGAGAGACCCAGTACTTC
J: TRBJ1-2; size: NA; V: TRBV4-2; D: NA; CDR3: CASSWGLHYGYTF; DNA: TGTGCCAGCAGCTGGGGACTGCACTATGGCTACACCTTC
J: TRBJ2-7; size: NA; V: TRBV4-3; D: NA; CDR3: CASSQVRGGETYEQYF; DNA: TGCGCCAGCAGCCAAGTTCGCGGGGGCGAAACCTACGAGCAGTACTTC
J: TRBJ2-7; size: once; V: TRBV6-5; D: NA; CDR3: CASSYSRQGPYEQYF; DNA: TGTGCCAGCAGTTACTCGCGGCAGGGGCCCTACGAGCAGTACTTC
J: TRBJ2-3; size: NA; V: TRBV5-6; D: TRBD1; CDR3: CASSPTGADTQYF; DNA: TGTGCCAGCAGTCCAACAGGGGCAGATACGCAGTATTTT
J: TRBJ1-1; size: NA; V: TRBV5-1; D: TRBD1; CDR3: CASSLDSGGPMNTEAFF; DNA: TGCGCCAGCAGCTTGGATTCAGGGGGCCCAATGAACACTGAAGCTTTCTTT
J: TRBJ1-1; size: once; V: TRBV19; D: NA; CDR3: CASSPGLDTEAFF; DNA: TGTGCCAGTAGTCCAGGGCTGGACACTGAAGCTTTCTTT
J: TRBJ2-7; size: few; V: TRBV6-1; D: NA; CDR3: CASSQGQTMLSDEQYF; DNA: TGTGCCAGCAGTCAAGGACAGACCATGCTTTCGGACGAGCAGTACTTC
J: TRBJ1-3; size: NA; V: TRBV2; D: NA; CDR3: CASSVIQSSGNTIYF; DNA: TGTGCCAGCAGTGTTATACAGAGCTCTGGAAACACCATATATTTT
J: TRBJ1-6; size: NA; V: TRBV30; D: NA; CDR3: CAWRMGQNSPLHF; DNA: TGTGCCTGGAGAATGGGGCAGAATTCACCCCTCCACTTT
J: TRBJ2-1; size: NA; V: TRBV19; D: NA; CDR3: CASSLPPGEQFF; DNA: TGTGCCAGTAGTCTCCCCCCAGGGGAGCAGTTCTTC
J: TRBJ1-5; size: NA; V: TRBV30; D: TRBD1; CDR3: CAWSVSEGAGNQPQHF; DNA: TGTGCCTGGAGTGTCTCGGAGGGGGCCGGGAATCAGCCCCAGCATTTT
J: TRBJ2-7; size: NA; V: TRBV10-2; D: NA; CDR3: CASSESFGVIAYEQYF; DNA: TGCGCCAGCAGTGAGTCGTTCGGGGTTATAGCCTACGAGCAGTACTTC
J: TRBJ2-7; size: NA; V: TRBV18; D: TRBD1; CDR3: CASSPGASGTGGEQYF; DNA: TGTGCCAGCTCACCAGGAGCCTCCGGGACAGGGGGCGAGCAGTACTTC
J: TRBJ2-2; size: few; V: TRBV9; D: TRBD1; CDR3: CASSPRQGSPGELFF; DNA: TGTGCCAGCAGCCCGCGACAGGGGTCACCGGGGGAGCTGTTTTTT
J: TRBJ1-2; size: NA; V: TRBV6-5; D: TRBD1; CDR3: CASRSQRQGAGGYTF; DNA: TGTGCCAGCAGGTCCCAGAGACAGGGGGCGGGAGGCTACACCTTC
J: TRBJ2-3; size: NA; V: TRBV9; D: TRBD2; CDR3: CASSVGGIDTQYF; DNA: TGTGCCAGCAGCGTGGGGGGGATAGATACGCAGTATTTT
J: TRBJ1-2; size: NA; V: TRBV7-9; D: NA; CDR3: CASSSHPVGYTF; DNA: TGTGCCAGCAGCTCGCACCCGGTTGGCTACACCTTC
J: TRBJ2-3; size: NA; V: TRBV5-1; D: TRBD2; CDR3: CASSSSGGRSDTQYF; DNA: TGCGCCAGCAGCTCTAGCGGGGGGCGTTCAGATACGCAGTATTTT
J: TRBJ2-5; size: NA; V: TRBV5-1; D: TRBD2; CDR3: CASSSGTRQETQYF; DNA: TGCGCCAGCAGCTCCGGGACTAGACAAGAGACCCAGTACTTC
J: TRBJ1-2; size: few; V: TRBV6-1; D: TRBD1; CDR3: CASSEPGTGVNYGYTF; DNA: TGTGCCAGCAGTGAGCCAGGGACAGGGGTTAACTATGGCTACACCTTC
J: TRBJ1-6; size: NA; V: TRBV5-6; D: TRBD1; CDR3: CATNKRDRYNSPLHF; DNA: TGTGCCACCAATAAGAGGGACAGGTATAATTCACCCCTCCACTTT
J: TRBJ2-6; size: NA; V: TRBV9; D: TRBD1; CDR3: CASRDDRAGANVLTF; DNA: TGTGCCAGCAGAGACGACAGGGCTGGGGCCAACGTCCTGACTTTC
J: TRBJ1-5; size: NA; V: TRBV30; D: TRBD1; CDR3: CAWSPGGQQPQHF; DNA: TGTGCCTGGAGTCCAGGGGGTCAGCAGCCCCAGCATTTT
J: TRBJ2-7; size: NA; V: TRBV2; D: NA; CDR3: CASSYSYEQYF; DNA: TGTGCCAGCTCTTATTCCTACGAGCAGTACTTC
J: TRBJ2-1; size: NA; V: TRBV4-3; D: TRBD2; CDR3: CASSQDTGLADYNEQFF; DNA: TGCGCCAGCAGCCAAGATACGGGACTAGCGGATTACAATGAGCAGTTCTTC